This T cell receptor (beta chain) appears in the sequencing data of a study of blood T cell repertoires in COVID-19. Overall study context: COVID-19 samples collected from the United States, Italy and Spain covered acute and convalescent phases.

V lost 1 base to trimming and J lost 5 bases, with 11 bases between them. The CDR3 length is 14 residues. Germline V gene data show CDR1 as LNHDA and CDR2 as SQIVND (reference sequence). Produced via immunoSEQ multiplex PCR; TCRdb's table is partial and in-frame only. This table holds about 110,000 clones, around 89% found once. This receptor was taken from a middle-aged man with active or convalescent COVID-19. The chain recombines TRBV19 with TRBJ1-1, with D perhaps TRBD1 (5 bases). Input material: peripheral blood. Written as DNA, the CDR3 is TGTGCCAGTAGTATAGGGGCAGGGCGTACTGAAGCTTTCTTT. Residues: CASSIGAGRTEAFF.